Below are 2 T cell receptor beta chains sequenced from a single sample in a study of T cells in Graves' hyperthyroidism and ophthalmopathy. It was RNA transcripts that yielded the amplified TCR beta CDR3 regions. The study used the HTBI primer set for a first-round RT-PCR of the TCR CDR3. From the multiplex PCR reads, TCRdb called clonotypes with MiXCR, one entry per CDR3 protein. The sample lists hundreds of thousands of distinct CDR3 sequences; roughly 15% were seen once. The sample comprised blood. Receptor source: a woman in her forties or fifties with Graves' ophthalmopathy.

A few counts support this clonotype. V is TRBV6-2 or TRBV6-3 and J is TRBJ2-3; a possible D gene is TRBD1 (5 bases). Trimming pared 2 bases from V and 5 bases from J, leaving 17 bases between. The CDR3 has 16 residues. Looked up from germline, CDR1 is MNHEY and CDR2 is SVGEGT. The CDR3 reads CASSYPKARVGDTQYF. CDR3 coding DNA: TGTGCCAGCAGTTACCCCAAGGCCAGGGTAGGAGATACGCAGTATTTT.

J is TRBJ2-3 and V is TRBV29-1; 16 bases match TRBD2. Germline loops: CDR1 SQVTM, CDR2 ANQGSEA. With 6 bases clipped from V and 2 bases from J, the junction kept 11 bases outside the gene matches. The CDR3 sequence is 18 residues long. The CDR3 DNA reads TGCAGCGTGGCCGGGACTAGCGGGAGGGCCGGGTCCACAGATACGCAGTATTTT. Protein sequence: CSVAGTSGRAGSTDTQYF.